The 27 T cell receptor beta chains given below trace back to one sample, sequenced in a study of T cell clones after liver transplantation. Clones were read by immunoSEQ multiplex PCR, and TCRdb kept only the in-frame ones, dropping some. Of tens of thousands of clones listed, over 85% were seen once; the top ten hold roughly 25%. The sample consisted of CD8+ T cells from blood, taken around 27 months after liver transplant. These receptor sequences come from a human patient who received a liver transplant. The T cells may come from the graft donor.

This chain joins TRBV27 and TRBJ2-7; no definite D call. The germline gives CDR1 MNHEY, CDR2 SMNVEV (reference sequence). The CDR3 has 13 amino acids. V lost 0 bases and J lost 2, with 5 bases in between. CDR3 amino acids: CASSLSGAYEQYF. CDR3 DNA sequence: TGTGCCAGCAGTTTATCCGGAGCCTACGAGCAGTACTTC.

The chain employs TRBV7-8 and TRBJ2-3; D call uncertain. Trimming left V 6 bases short and J 4 bases short, with 2 bases between. The CDR3 has 10 amino acids. CDR1 is SGHVS, CDR2 FQNEAQ, per germline. CDR3: CASRSDTQYF. Here the CDR3 DNA reads TGTGCCAGCAGGTCAGATACGCAGTATTTT.

CDR3 DNA sequence: TGTGCCAGCAGTTTATGGGGAGGGGGACAGCTTATCAATCAGCCCCAGCATTTT. As protein: CASSLWGGGQLINQPQHF. The chain couples TRBV28 to TRBJ1-5; 7 bases are shared with TRBD1. The CDR3 runs to 18 residues. Trimming removed 0 bases from V and 3 bases from J; junction bases left unmatched: 11. CDR1 MDHEN and CDR2 SYDVKM come from the germline V gene.

The chain combines TRBV27 with TRBJ2-7; D call uncertain. The CDR3 has 13 residues. V was cut by 0 bases and J by 2 bases, with 5 bases left in between. Germline loops: CDR1 MNHEY, CDR2 SMNVEV (reference sequence). CDR3 DNA sequence: TGTGCCAGCAGTTTATCCAGAGCCTACGAGCAGTACTTC. This translates into CASSLSRAYEQYF.

The genes are TRBV5-1 and TRBJ2-3; maybe TRBD2 (5 bases). CDR3 length equals 15 residues. Trimming removed 5 bases at V and 0 bases at J, with 13 bases between. Germline-derived CDR1 and CDR2 are SGHRS and YFSETQ. The DNA of the CDR3 is TGCGCCAGCAGGTGGCGGGCGCCTAGCACAGATACGCAGTATTTT. Translating it yields CASRWRAPSTDTQYF.

The gene calls are TRBV4-1 and TRBJ2-5, with TRBD2 as a possible D gene (6 bases). The J call is in doubt because the DNA end fits TRBJ2-7 better. This CDR3 is built from 15 residues. CDR1 MGHRA and CDR2 YSYEKL come from the germline V gene. The CDR3 sequence: CASSRRDFKAYEQYF. In DNA, the CDR3 is TGCGCCAGCAGCCGGCGGGATTTTAAAGCTTACGAGCAGTACTTC.

The gene calls are TRBV4-2 and TRBJ1-1, with D hard to call. The CDR3 has 15 amino acids. CDR1 and CDR2 (germline): LGHNA, YNFKEQ. V was cut by 0 bases and J by 4 bases, with 12 bases left in between. DNA for the CDR3: TGTGCCAGCAGCCAAGACTATCCGAAAATCACTGAAGCTTTCTTT. Its translation is CASSQDYPKITEAFF.

J is TRBJ2-2 and V is TRBV7-6; the match to TRBD2 covers 12 bases. J was trimmed by 7 bases and V by 5 bases; bases with no gene match: 8. CDR3 length: 16 amino acids. Per the germline V gene, CDR1 is SGHVS and CDR2 is FNYEAQ. CDR3 sequence (DNA): TGTGCCAGCAGCGCAGGATCTAGCGGGAGGGGCGGGGAGCTGTTTTTT. Amino acid sequence: CASSAGSSGRGGELFF.

This chain links TRBV7-6 with TRBJ2-2, with 8 bases aligning to TRBD1. CDR1 and CDR2 from the germline V gene are SGHVS and FNYEAQ. V was clipped by 5 bases and J by 6 bases; unmatched bases: 8. The CDR3 length is 15 residues. The CDR3 loop reads CASSPRQGPPGELFF. Written as DNA, the CDR3 is TGTGCCAGCAGCCCGCGACAGGGGCCCCCCGGGGAGCTGTTTTTT.

This sequence joins TRBV5-4 and TRBJ2-7; D is possibly TRBD1 or TRBD2 (5 bases each). V was pared by 4 bases and J by 2 bases, with 22 bases between. Germline V gene sequence: CDR1 SGHNT, CDR2 YYREEE (reference sequence). This CDR3 is built from 17 residues. CDR3 nucleotide sequence: TGTGCCAGCAGCCCAGAGGGTGAAGTTACGGGACCCTACGAGCAGTACTTC. It encodes CASSPEGEVTGPYEQYF.

The chain joins TRBV13 to TRBJ1-1; no clear D gene. The V end lost 5 bases, the J end lost 10 bases, and 20 bases lay between the germline ends. Germline assignment: CDR1 PRHDT and CDR2 FYEKMQ (reference sequence). The CDR3 runs 14 residues. The chain's CDR3 is CASSPDPTEVVAFF. CDR3 in DNA: TGTGCCAGCAGCCCAGACCCTACGGAGGTTGTAGCTTTCTTT.

This clone is a singleton in its sample. The chain recombines TRBV27 with TRBJ1-2; no definite D call. Germline-derived CDR1 and CDR2 are MNHEY and SMNVEV (reference sequence). V dropped 2 bases and J dropped 4 bases, with 8 bases sitting between them. This CDR3 contains 13 residues. CDR3 residues: CASSLGGLYGYTF. In DNA form, the CDR3 reads TGTGCCAGCAGTTTAGGAGGGCTCTATGGCTACACCTTC.

The rearrangement joins TRBV2 to TRBJ2-7; 11 bases map to TRBD2. V was pared by 6 bases and J by 7 bases, with 11 bases of the junction left unmatched. The germline V gene has CDR1 SNHLY and CDR2 FYNNEI. The CDR3 contains 15 residues. In nucleotides, the CDR3 is TGTGCCAGCAGGGACCCGGGACTAGCGGTTTGGGAGCAGTACTTC. Translation: CASRDPGLAVWEQYF.

This clone was observed once. The rearrangement links TRBV12-5 to TRBJ1-5; 7 nucleotides line up with TRBD1. The CDR3 has 17 amino acids. With V trimmed by 0 bases and J by 5 bases, 10 bases remained unmatched. Germline V gene lookup returns CDR1 LGHNT and CDR2 FRNRAP. CDR3 sequence: CASGLVSLGGSDQPQHF. In DNA form, the CDR3 reads TGTGCTAGTGGTTTGGTATCGTTAGGGGGCAGCGATCAGCCCCAGCATTTT. Variable domain in full (rest from reference TRBV12-5 and TRBJ1-5): DARVTQTPRHKVTEMGQEVTMRCQPILGHNTVFWYRQTMMQGLELLAYFRNRAPLDDSGMPKDRFSAEMPDATLATLKIQPSEPRDSAVYFCASGLVSLGGSDQPQHFGDGTRLSIL.

The chain has TRBV6-5 and TRBJ2-7, with 9 bases fitting TRBD1. Per germline, CDR1 MNHEY and CDR2 SVGAGI. V shed 2 bases, J shed 3 bases, and the junction held 8 bases outside the gene matches. CDR3 length: 16 amino acids. DNA of the CDR3: TGTGCCAGCAGTTACCTTACAGGGGGCGGTTTCTACGAGCAGTACTTC. Its translation is CASSYLTGGGFYEQYF.

This clone came up once. The rearrangement links TRBV9 to TRBJ2-1; D possibly corresponds to TRBD2 (6 bases). V dropped 4 bases and J dropped 8 bases, with 25 bases sitting between them. CDR3 length equals 17 residues. From germline, CDR1 is SGDLS and CDR2 YYNGEE. CDR3 region: CASSKGWGLTSGDEQFF. CDR3 nucleotides: TGTGCCAGCAGCAAGGGGTGGGGACTTACTTCGGGGGATGAGCAGTTCTTC. The full variable domain, in which reference TRBV9 and TRBJ2-1 provide the parts outside the CDR3, is DSGVTQTPKHLITATGQRVTLRCSPRSGDLSVYWYQQSLDQGLQFLIQYYNGEERAKGNILERFSAQQFPDLHSELNLSSLELGDSALYFCASSKGWGLTSGDEQFFGPGTRLTVL.

The table lists this clone with a count of one. The DNA of the CDR3 is TGCGCCAGCAGCTTGTCATGGGGAATTCCCTACGAGCAGTACTTC. It encodes CASSLSWGIPYEQYF. J is TRBJ2-7 and V is TRBV5-1; D call uncertain. Trimming took 1 base from V and 2 from J, leaving 13 bases between them. The V gene's germline CDR1 is SGHRS and CDR2 YFSETQ. The CDR3 totals 15 residues.

The rearrangement uses TRBV28 and TRBJ2-2, with 9 bases that match TRBD1. CDR3 length equals 18 residues. V trimming: 5 bases; J trimming: 6 bases; junction bases outside the gene matches: 16. Germline V gene lookup returns CDR1 MDHEN and CDR2 SYDVKM. The CDR3 DNA reads as TGTGCCAGCAGTCCTCCCATTTCCGGGACAGGGACGGCCGGGGAGCTGTTTTTT. Translation: CASSPPISGTGTAGELFF. Drawing the rest from reference TRBV28 and TRBJ2-2, the complete variable domain is DVKVTQSSRYLVKRTGEKVFLECVQDMDHENMFWYRQDPGLGLRLIYFSYDVKMKEKGDIPEGYSVSREKKERFSLILESASTNQTSMYLCASSPPISGTGTAGELFFGEGSRLTVL.

The chain employs TRBV6-1 and TRBJ2-7, with D perhaps being TRBD1 or TRBD2 (5 bases each). This CDR3 is built from 12 residues. Trimming took off 4 bases at V and 6 bases at J, with 10 bases between the two ends. Germline assignment: CDR1 MNHNS and CDR2 SASEGT. DNA for the CDR3: TGTGCCAGCAGTGTTGCTGGGGGCGAGCAGTACTTC. Its translation: CASSVAGGEQYF.

The chain recombines TRBV2 with TRBJ2-3; 14 bases agree with TRBD2. J lost 7 bases, V lost 10 bases, and 10 bases had no gene match. CDR1 is SNHLY, CDR2 FYNNEI, per germline. The CDR3 extends over 15 amino acids. In DNA, the CDR3 is TGTGCCACCCGGGGGACTAGCGGGAGTATAAATACGCAGTATTTT. This sequence encodes CATRGTSGSINTQYF.

V is TRBV11-2 and J is TRBJ2-5; D unclear. V lost 1 base and J lost 9, with 9 bases in between. There are 12 residues in the CDR3. The V gene's germline CDR1 is SGHAT and CDR2 FQNNGV. CDR3 amino acids: CASSLVGEAQYF. The CDR3 DNA sequence: TGTGCCAGCAGCTTAGTGGGCGAGGCCCAGTACTTC. Full variable domain (rest looked up from reference TRBV11-2 and TRBJ2-5): EAGVAQSPRYKIIEKRQSVAFWCNPISGHATLYWYQQILGQGPKLLIQFQNNGVVDDSQLPKDRFSAERLKGVDSTLKIQPAKLEDSAVYLCASSLVGEAQYFGPGTRLLVL.

The chain combines TRBV25-1 with TRBJ2-1, with TRBD1 identical over 9 bases. Germline V gene lookup returns CDR1 MGHDK and CDR2 SYGVNS. V lost 4 bases, J lost 7 bases, and 5 bases stayed unmatched. This CDR3 is 14 amino acids long. This CDR3 is CASSVGQGENEQFF. As DNA, the CDR3 is TGTGCCAGCAGTGTGGGACAGGGAGAGAATGAGCAGTTCTTC.

This chain links TRBV14 with TRBJ2-1, with D possibly being TRBD2 (6 bases). Per germline, CDR1 SGHDN and CDR2 FVKESK. The CDR3 loop spans 13 amino acids. V was pared by 4 bases and J by 3 bases, with 7 bases between. The CDR3 reads CASSPDYYNEQFF. The CDR3 DNA follows: TGTGCCAGCAGCCCGGACTACTACAATGAGCAGTTCTTC.

By sample fraction, this clone is large. The chain links TRBV27 to TRBJ2-3; unclear D gene. Germline CDR1 reads MNHEY; CDR2 reads SMNVEV (reference sequence). This CDR3 is built from 11 residues. V was pared by 6 bases and J by 4 bases, with 5 bases between. The CDR3 sequence is CASRSSDTQYF. The CDR3 bases are TGTGCCAGCAGGAGTTCAGATACGCAGTATTTT.

The chain has TRBV7-9 and TRBJ1-1; D not resolved. The CDR3 extends over 15 amino acids. Looked up from germline, CDR1 is SEHNR and CDR2 is FQNEAQ (reference sequence). V lost 2 bases, J lost 6 bases, and 16 bases lay in between. CDR3 nucleotide sequence: TGTGCCAGCAGCTTATTTTCCGAGGTTGGAGCTGAAGCTTTCTTT. Protein sequence: CASSLFSEVGAEAFF.

The chain recombines TRBV25-1 with TRBJ2-7; D uncertain. The germline V gene has CDR1 MGHDK and CDR2 SYGVNS. V was trimmed by 1 base and J by 3 bases, leaving 7 bases between them. This CDR3 contains 13 residues. CDR3 DNA: TGTGCCAGCAGTGAATTGACGAACTACGAGCAGTACTTC. This translates into CASSELTNYEQYF.

CDR3 coding DNA: TGTGCCAGCAGTTTTACCCGGGACAGCTACGAGCAGTACTTC. Translating gives CASSFTRDSYEQYF. The chain uses TRBV11-2 and TRBJ2-7; 7 bases are shared with TRBD1. Germline CDR1 reads SGHAT; CDR2 reads FQNNGV. This CDR3 spans 14 amino acids. Unmatched junction bases numbered 8, after V lost 6 bases and J lost 3 bases.